This passage covers 5 T cell receptor beta chains from one sample sequenced in a study of shared clonotypes between healthy human individuals (dated by TCRdb to about 2020). The library was prepared using the immunoSEQ multiplex PCR assay. What TCRdb holds here is the immuneACCESS table cut down to in-frame rearrangements. Part of the clones is not present; checked against another copy, under half of the missing clones reflect an unresolved V gene, and the others are unexplained. The sample data list approximately 600,000 clones, and roughly 95% of these were observed just once. The ten most abundant clones make up 0.095% to 0.14% of the sample. CD8 naive samples consisted of CD45RO-negative cells that were positively selected for CCR7, yielding a CD45RA+CCR7+ population without TemRA cells. The material sequenced was naive CD8+ T cells sorted from blood. The cell subset or site label, as the study defines it: CD45RA+CCR7+. All receptors derive from a woman aged 25 to 39 in good health.

This chain links TRBV4-2 with TRBJ2-1, with 11 bases fitting TRBD2. This CDR3 spans 18 amino acids. V shed 0 bases and J 7 bases; nucleotides not matched to a gene: 11. The germline V gene encodes CDR1 LGHNA and CDR2 YNFKEQ. The chain's CDR3 is CASSQETSGRGGINEQFF. The CDR3 region has the DNA TGTGCCAGCAGCCAAGAAACTAGCGGGAGAGGGGGGATTAATGAGCAGTTCTTC.

The CDR3 DNA sequence: TGTGCTAGTGGTTCGGTCAGGGGGCACCGCTACGAGCAGTACTTC. Translating gives CASGSVRGHRYEQYF. This chain links TRBV12-5 with TRBJ2-7; 8 nucleotides agree with TRBD1. Germline CDR1 reads LGHNT; CDR2 reads FRNRAP. This CDR3 is built from 15 residues. V shed 4 bases, J shed 3 bases, and the junction held 8 bases outside the gene matches.

The chain joins TRBV13 to TRBJ2-5, with 14 bases identical to TRBD2. Germline-derived CDR1 and CDR2 are PRHDT and FYEKMQ (reference sequence). This CDR3 comprises 17 residues. The junction had 5 bases not matched to a gene; V was cut back by 4 bases and J by 1 base. The CDR3 bases are TGTGCCAGCAGCTCCGGGACTAGCGGGAGTACCCAAGAGACCCAGTACTTC. Translated, it gives CASSSGTSGSTQETQYF.

This chain joins TRBV9 and TRBJ2-5; 8 bases map to TRBD1. J gave up 5 bases and V 3 bases, and 6 bases lay outside the gene matches. Per the germline V gene, CDR1 is SGDLS and CDR2 is YYNGEE. The CDR3 runs to 14 residues. In nucleotides, the CDR3 is TGTGCCAGCAGCGCGCCAGGGGGCCGGGAGACCCAGTACTTC. Protein sequence: CASSAPGGRETQYF.

Note on this clone: This specimen includes other DNA sequences encoding the same CDR3. The V and J genes are TRBV6-5 and TRBJ2-7; 7 bases agree with TRBD2. The V gene end was trimmed by 3 bases and the J gene end by 0 bases; junction bases not matched to a gene: 5. The CDR3 extends over 15 amino acids. Germline CDR1 is MNHEY and CDR2 is SVGAGI. The CDR3 region has the DNA TGTGCCAGCAGTTATAGCGGGCCCAGCTCCTACGAGCAGTACTTC. Amino acid sequence: CASSYSGPSSYEQYF.